This passage covers 2 T cell receptor beta chains from one sample sequenced in a study of T cells in Graves' hyperthyroidism and ophthalmopathy. There were TCR beta CDR3 regions amplified from RNA transcripts. A set of HTBI primers served as the primers for a first-round RT-PCR of the TCR CDR3. Each CDR3 protein is one row after TCRdb ran MiXCR on the multiplex PCR reads. The sample has about half a million distinct CDR3 sequences, 20% to 25% seen once. Material: blood. These receptors came from a woman aged 65 to 85 with Graves' ophthalmopathy.

This clonotype was picked up many times. The chain recombines TRBV11-2 with TRBJ2-7; 7 positions match TRBD2. The germline V gene encodes CDR1 SGHAT and CDR2 FQNNGV. J lost 1 base, V lost 7 bases, and 4 bases had no gene match. This CDR3 is built from 13 residues. CDR3 sequence reads: CASIRSGSYEQYF. The CDR3, as DNA: TGTGCCAGCATCCGTAGCGGGTCCTACGAGCAGTACTTC.

This clonotype was detected only a few times. The chain employs TRBV14 and TRBJ2-3; the D gene is possibly TRBD2 (5 bases). Germline-derived CDR1 and CDR2 are SGHDN and FVKESK. The CDR3 is 15 residues long. V was pared by 3 bases and J by 2 bases, with 12 bases between. The CDR3 coding sequence is TGTGCCAGCAGCCAGCAAGACTACGACACAGATACGCAGTATTTT. This gives the protein CASSQQDYDTDTQYF.